Each of the 7 T cell receptor beta chains below was sequenced from the same sample in a study of T cell responses to AZD1222 COVID-19 vaccine. Profiled with immunoSEQ multiplex PCR; TCRdb holds only in-frame clones, not every one. Among about 200,000 clones, around 94% were seen once, and the ten largest hold 1.7%. The sample in question was peripheral blood, obtained 28 days after the second dose of the MenACWY control vaccine. The receptors were gathered from an adult who received the MenACWY meningococcal vaccine as a control.

The chain couples TRBV27 to TRBJ1-5; D possibly corresponds to TRBD1 (5 bases). Germline assignment: CDR1 MNHEY and CDR2 SMNVEV (reference sequence). V was cut by 2 bases and J by 1 base, with 9 bases left in between. The CDR3 is 15 amino acids. The CDR3 here is CASSLDGGSNQPQHF. CDR3 DNA sequence: TGTGCCAGCAGTTTAGACGGGGGAAGCAATCAGCCCCAGCATTTT.

The sample holds a few counts of this clone. This sequence joins TRBV14 and TRBJ1-6; 9 bases are a match to TRBD1. Germline V gives CDR1 SGHDN, CDR2 FVKESK. The CDR3 length is 15 residues. The V gene end was trimmed by 4 bases and the J gene end by 10 bases; junction bases not matched to a gene: 8. The CDR3 DNA reads as TGTGCCAGCAGCCCCTGGGACAGGGTGAGATCACCCCTCCACTTT. Translating it yields CASSPWDRVRSPLHF.

The gene calls are TRBV29-1 and TRBJ2-1; 8 positions agree with TRBD1. From germline, CDR1 is SQVTM and CDR2 ANQGSEA. J lost 0 bases, V lost 3 bases, and 7 bases had no gene match. This CDR3 is built from 16 residues. CDR3 coding DNA: TGCAGCGTTGAGGGCGGACAGGGCGGCTCCTACAATGAGCAGTTCTTC. The encoded protein is CSVEGGQGGSYNEQFF.

The chain has TRBV27 and TRBJ1-4; maybe TRBD1 (6 bases). V dropped 5 bases and J dropped 8 bases, with 12 bases sitting between them. The CDR3 runs 13 residues. Germline loops: CDR1 MNHEY, CDR2 SMNVEV (reference sequence). The DNA of the CDR3 is TGTGCCAGCAGTCCAGGGGTCTCCGAAAAACTGTTTTTT. It is translated as CASSPGVSEKLFF.

The rearrangement uses TRBV30 and TRBJ2-7; TRBD1 agrees at 7 bases. The germline gives CDR1 GTSNPN, CDR2 SVGIG (reference sequence). The CDR3 totals 14 residues. The trim removed 2 bases at V and 3 bases at J, leaving 7 bases unmatched. CDR3 protein: CAWSRGQAFYEQYF. Written as DNA, the CDR3 is TGTGCCTGGAGTCGCGGACAGGCTTTCTACGAGCAGTACTTC.

The chain uses TRBV5-3 and TRBJ1-5; D is undetermined. TRBV5-3 is an ORF for which the function is uncertain. Trimming stripped 2 bases from V and 0 bases from J, with 12 bases between. The CDR3 has 16 residues. The CDR3 region has the DNA TGTGCCAGAAGCTTAGACGGATCCTATAGCAATCAGCCCCAGCATTTT. This sequence encodes CARSLDGSYSNQPQHF.

This chain connects TRBV7-6 to TRBJ1-3; maybe TRBD1 (6 bases). CDR1 and CDR2 from the germline V gene are SGHVS and FNYEAQ. The CDR3 spans 15 residues. The germline V and J ends were trimmed by 5 bases and 3 bases, with 14 bases remaining between them. For the CDR3, the DNA is TGTGCCAGCAGCGTTCTCACAGGGAGTGGAAACACCATATATTTT. This gives the protein CASSVLTGSGNTIYF.